A selection of T cell receptor beta chains follows, all from one sample in a study of shared clonotypes between healthy human individuals. The repertoire was sequenced with immunoSEQ multiplex PCR; TCRdb's copy has only in-frame clones and lacks some. The sample lists around 2.3 million clones; under 97% were seen once. The material sequenced was naive CD4+ T cells sorted from blood. The source is a man aged 18 to 30 in good health. Both conserved end residues are part of each CDR3. Each record gives: V gene, J gene, clone size, D gene, CDR3 protein, CDR3 DNA. A D gene is named only where the DNA matches it firmly. Clone size is not always given. Where it is, it says once, few, many or a class for expanded clones.

TRBV4-1	TRBJ2-7	-	-	CASSPKYRGSASVPEQYF	TGCGCCAGCAGCCCCAAATATCGAGGTAGCGCGTCAGTCCCCGAGCAGTACTTC
TRBV12-5	TRBJ2-5	-	-	CASGLVLGGIQETQYF	TGTGCTAGTGGTTTGGTACTGGGGGGAATACAAGAGACCCAGTACTTC
TRBV5-1	TRBJ2-7	-	-	CASSPPEFYEQYF	TGCGCCAGCAGCCCCCCGGAGTTTTACGAGCAGTACTTC
TRBV5-1	TRBJ1-4	-	TRBD1	CASSYRQGTNEKLFF	TGCGCCAGCAGCTACCGACAGGGGACTAATGAAAAACTGTTTTTT
TRBV9	TRBJ2-1	-	TRBD2	CASSATSGVYNEQFF	TGTGCCAGCAGCGCGACTAGCGGGGTCTACAATGAGCAGTTCTTC
TRBV11-1	TRBJ1-5	-	TRBD1	CASSGTGPLSNQPQHF	TGTGCCAGCAGCGGGACAGGGCCCCTTAGCAATCAGCCCCAGCATTTT
TRBV11-3	TRBJ2-3	-	TRBD2	CASSSRTSGGTDTQYF	TGTGCCAGCAGCTCGCGGACTAGCGGGGGCACAGATACGCAGTATTTT
TRBV18	TRBJ2-3	-	-	CASSPPTGANFADTQYF	TGTGCCAGCTCACCACCGACGGGGGCGAATTTCGCAGATACGCAGTATTTT
TRBV7-9	TRBJ1-3	-	-	CASSFYALRNTIYF	TGTGCCAGCAGCTTCTACGCCCTCAGAAACACCATATATTTT
TRBV18	TRBJ2-1	-	-	CASSLGVAEYNEQFF	TGTGCCAGCTCACTCGGGGTAGCGGAATACAATGAGCAGTTCTTC
TRBV5-1	TRBJ2-1	few	-	CASSLATGSFNEQFF	TGCGCCAGCAGCTTGGCCACAGGCAGTTTCAATGAGCAGTTCTTC
TRBV5-1	TRBJ1-2	-	-	CASSPGQTYGYTF	TGCGCCAGCAGCCCAGGACAGACCTATGGCTACACCTTC
TRBV7-7	TRBJ1-1	-	-	CASSLNRATEAFF	TGTGCTAGCAGCTTAAACAGGGCCACTGAAGCTTTCTTT
TRBV14	TRBJ1-3	-	-	CASSVSSGNTIYF	TGTGCCAGCAGCGTTAGCTCTGGAAACACCATATATTTT
TRBV2	TRBJ1-3	-	TRBD1	CASTGQGLHTIYF	TGTGCCAGCACGGGACAGGGTCTCCACACCATATATTTT
TRBV9	TRBJ2-7	-	-	CASSGQTGPYEQYF	TGTGCCAGCAGCGGACAAACTGGCCCCTACGAGCAGTACTTC
TRBV27	TRBJ2-7	-	-	CASSLHYEQYF	TGTGCCAGCAGTTTACATTACGAGCAGTACTTC
TRBV27	TRBJ2-7	-	TRBD2	CASSQMTSGRDYEQYF	TGTGCCAGCAGTCAAATGACTAGCGGGAGAGACTACGAGCAGTACTTC
TRBV19	TRBJ1-5	-	-	CASSIRSIGSSNQPQHF	TGTGCCAGTAGTATCCGCTCCATCGGCAGCAGCAATCAGCCCCAGCATTTT
TRBV7-9	TRBJ2-1	-	TRBD2	CASSYPPLPSGSLHEQFF	TGTGCCAGCAGCTACCCGCCACTCCCTAGCGGGAGCCTCCATGAGCAGTTCTTC
TRBV28	TRBJ2-7	-	-	CASSPAMGYAYEQYF	TGTGCCAGCAGTCCCGCCATGGGATACGCTTACGAGCAGTACTTC
TRBV11-3	TRBJ2-3	-	TRBD1	CASSPQGVSSDTQYF	TGTGCCAGCAGCCCACAGGGGGTGAGCTCAGATACGCAGTATTTT
TRBV19	TRBJ1-5	-	-	CASSRAEQPQHF	TGTGCCAGTAGTAGGGCTGAGCAGCCCCAGCATTTT
TRBV6-1	TRBJ2-7	once	TRBD1	CASSEPGRGPQEQYF	TGTGCCAGCAGTGAACCGGGCAGGGGGCCTCAAGAGCAGTACTTC
TRBV11-2	TRBJ2-7	-	TRBD2	CASSLDRGGLGEQYF	TGTGCCAGCAGCTTAGATCGGGGGGGGCTAGGCGAGCAGTACTTC
TRBV11-3	TRBJ2-3	-	-	CASSFGGSSADTQYF	TGTGCCAGCAGCTTCGGGGGCAGTTCGGCAGATACGCAGTATTTT
TRBV27	TRBJ1-5	-	TRBD1	CASCTGTGTNSNQPQHF	TGTGCCAGCTGCACCGGGACAGGAACTAATAGCAATCAGCCCCAGCATTTT
TRBV10-3	TRBJ2-5	once	TRBD2	CATFSGGEETQYF	TGTGCCACCTTTAGCGGGGGGGAAGAGACCCAGTACTTC
TRBV6-5	TRBJ1-2	once	-	CASSSGGQRGYTF	TGTGCCAGCAGTTCCGGGGGGCAAAGGGGCTACACCTTC
TRBV7-9	TRBJ2-7	-	-	CASSTPREGVHHEQYF	TGTGCCAGCAGCACCCCCAGGGAAGGGGTGCATCACGAGCAGTACTTC
TRBV7-8	TRBJ2-1	-	-	CASSSLSPRTKNNEQFF	TGTGCCAGCAGCTCGTTATCCCCCCGAACTAAAAACAATGAGCAGTTCTTC
TRBV27	TRBJ2-6	-	-	CASYSGVSSGANVLTF	TGTGCCAGCTATTCAGGGGTTAGCTCTGGGGCCAACGTCCTGACTTTC
TRBV28	TRBJ1-3	-	TRBD1	CASSFRTGRTIYF	TGTGCCAGCAGTTTTCGGACAGGAAGAACCATATATTTT
TRBV5-1	TRBJ2-7	-	TRBD2	CASSRISGSEDEQYF	TGCGCCAGCAGCCGGATTAGCGGGAGCGAAGACGAGCAGTACTTC
TRBV9	TRBJ1-3	-	-	CASSPDASRNTIYF	TGTGCCAGCAGCCCTGACGCCTCCAGAAACACCATATATTTT
TRBV7-9	TRBJ2-2	-	-	CASDSFMGGTGELFF	TGTGCCAGCGACTCCTTTATGGGGGGCACCGGGGAGCTGTTTTTT
TRBV28	TRBJ2-1	-	TRBD2	CAYSGGWASGGASNEQFF	TGTGCCTACAGTGGAGGATGGGCTAGCGGGGGGGCCAGTAATGAGCAGTTCTTC
TRBV19	TRBJ1-2	-	TRBD1	CASSATGGIAGYTF	TGTGCCAGTAGTGCCACAGGGGGAATCGCTGGCTACACCTTC
TRBV5-1	TRBJ2-7	once	-	CASSSRDIHYEQYF	TGCGCCAGCAGCTCCCGGGACATCCACTACGAGCAGTACTTC
TRBV18	TRBJ2-3	-	-	CASSPMEQSTDTQYF	TGTGCCAGCTCACCGATGGAGCAAAGCACAGATACGCAGTATTTT
TRBV7-2	TRBJ2-2	-	TRBD2	CASSLSVLAGAGELFF	TGTGCCAGCAGCTTGTCGGTACTAGCGGGGGCCGGGGAGCTGTTTTTT
TRBV6-5	TRBJ1-1	once	TRBD1	CASRQTGGEAEAFF	TGTGCCAGCAGACAGACAGGGGGCGAGGCTGAAGCTTTCTTT
TRBV7-2	TRBJ1-6	-	-	CASSLVRYNSPLHF	TGTGCCAGCAGCTTAGTCCGATATAATTCACCCCTCCACTTT
TRBV30	TRBJ1-5	-	-	CAWSQGRGYSNQPQHF	TGTGCCTGGAGTCAGGGACGGGGGTATAGCAATCAGCCCCAGCATTTT
TRBV6-5	TRBJ2-1	-	TRBD2	CASSRGLARYNEQFF	TGTGCCAGCAGCCGGGGACTAGCCCGCTACAATGAGCAGTTCTTC
TRBV7-2	TRBJ2-7	-	TRBD2	CASSLVASGSVPFYEQYF	TGTGCCAGCAGCTTAGTAGCTAGCGGGAGTGTCCCCTTCTACGAGCAGTACTTC
TRBV6-1	TRBJ1-3	-	-	CASSEGAGGNTIYF	TGTGCCAGCAGTGAGGGGGCAGGGGGAAACACCATATATTTT
TRBV7-9	TRBJ2-1	-	TRBD2	CASSRGLAGTYNEQFF	TGTGCCAGCAGCAGGGGACTAGCGGGAACCTACAATGAGCAGTTCTTC
TRBV5-4	TRBJ1-1	-	-	CASSLGSERNTEAFF	TGTGCCAGCAGCTTGGGTTCCGAAAGAAACACTGAAGCTTTCTTT
TRBV5-4	TRBJ1-1	-	TRBD1	CASTSPLQGANTEAFF	TGTGCCAGCACCAGTCCGCTTCAGGGGGCTAACACTGAAGCTTTCTTT
TRBV6-5	TRBJ1-1	-	-	CASSRGPVNTEAFF	TGTGCCAGCAGTCGAGGCCCGGTAAACACTGAAGCTTTCTTT
TRBV27	TRBJ2-2	-	TRBD1	CASSSTRVQGGTGELFF	TGTGCCAGCAGTTCAACTCGAGTACAGGGGGGCACCGGGGAGCTGTTTTTT
TRBV7-2	TRBJ2-5	once	TRBD1	CASSSQQGPEYF	TGTGCCAGCAGCTCACAACAGGGGCCGGAGTACTTC
TRBV2	TRBJ1-5	-	-	CASTNILGTNQPQHF	TGTGCCAGCACAAACATTCTGGGGACCAATCAGCCCCAGCATTTT
TRBV9	TRBJ1-4	-	TRBD1	CASSVAPTTGGNEKLFF	TGTGCCAGCAGCGTAGCTCCCACGACAGGGGGTAATGAAAAACTGTTTTTT
TRBV28	TRBJ1-1	-	TRBD1	CASNTGGAGIAEAFF	TGTGCCAGTAATACAGGGGGCGCAGGCATAGCTGAAGCTTTCTTT
TRBV7-2	TRBJ2-4	-	-	CASSLEGAKNIQYF	TGTGCCAGCAGCTTAGAGGGGGCCAAAAACATTCAGTACTTC
TRBV27	TRBJ2-1	once	TRBD1	CASSLWQGAGNEQFF	TGTGCCAGCAGTTTATGGCAGGGGGCTGGCAATGAGCAGTTCTTC
TRBV30	TRBJ1-3	-	-	CAWSAWGITSGNTIYF	TGTGCCTGGAGTGCCTGGGGGATCACCTCTGGAAACACCATATATTTT